This T cell receptor (beta chain) is from a study of blood T cells in healthy people across ages. Through a sample-barcoded 5' primer and a J-beta primer mix, a second PCR was run for roughly 6 to 12 cycles. Unique molecular identifiers of 12 random nucleotides labeled each cDNA. TCRdb analysed the 5' RACE reads with MiXCR anew, one entry per CDR3 protein. The repertoire holds over a million distinct CDR3 sequences, with 42% as singletons. This clonotype was recorded a few times. The antigen is not known. Each sample yielded at least 5.5 micrograms of PBMC total RNA. Findings and caveats of the study: Nothing was known about donor CMV status, and this possibly confounded expanded clonotype changes.

The CDR3 runs 16 residues. V lost 5 bases to trimming and J lost 4 bases; unmatched junction nucleotides: 10. Germline V gives CDR1 SGHRS, CDR2 YFSETQ. The V gene is TRBV5-1, the J gene TRBJ2-1; TRBD2 agrees at 9 bases. The clonotype originates from a woman aged 18-29 years in good health. The sequencing input was blood. CDR3 amino acids: CASSRMAGGPYNEQFF. The CDR3 bases are TGCGCCAGCAGTCGAATGGCGGGAGGGCCGTACAATGAGCAGTTCTTC.